A selection of T cell receptor beta chains follows, all from one sample in a study of blood T cell repertoires in COVID-19. TCRdb's table, derived via immunoSEQ multiplex PCR, lists solely in-frame clones and lacks some. The sample records around 280,000 clones, roughly nine tenths being singletons. The specimen was peripheral blood. Every receptor here comes from a woman aged 25 to 39 with COVID-19, enrolled during active disease. CDR3s include the opening cysteine and the closing phenylalanine or tryptophan. A D gene is named only where the DNA matches it firmly. The listing skips clone size in some rows; elsewhere it reads once, few, many or a size class.

TRBD2,TRBV13,TRBJ2-5,.,TGTGCCAGCAGCTCCGGGGGGGAACTTCAAGAGACCCAGTACTTC,CASSSGGELQETQYF
.,TRBV5-1,TRBJ2-1,few,TGCGCCAGCAGCTTGGTACAGCTCTACAATGAGCAGTTCTTC,CASSLVQLYNEQFF
TRBD2,TRBV5-4,TRBJ2-1,.,TGTGCCAGCCTCTCCGGGGGACTAGCGGGGGGTAACAATGAGCAGTTCTTC,CASLSGGLAGGNNEQFF
TRBD2,TRBV3-1/TRBV3-2,TRBJ2-5,.,TGTGCCAGCAGCCGTCGGGAGGAAGAGACCCAGTACTTC,CASSRREEETQYF
TRBD1,TRBV6-5,TRBJ2-1,.,TGTGCCAGCAACCCGGACAGGGGGCTTGGTGAGCAGTTCTTC,CASNPDRGLGEQFF
.,TRBV7-9,TRBJ1-2,.,TGTGCCAGCAGCTCAACCCTGACAGATAACTATGGCTACACCTTC,CASSSTLTDNYGYTF
.,TRBV2,TRBJ2-7,.,TGTGCCAGCAAAATGTCAGGTCCCCGCTACGAGCAGTACTTC,CASKMSGPRYEQYF
TRBD1,TRBV7-8,TRBJ1-5,.,TGTGCCAGCAGCTCAGGATGGACAGGGGGCAGGAGCAATCAGCCCCAGCATTTT,CASSSGWTGGRSNQPQHF
.,TRBV13,TRBJ2-7,.,TGTGCCAGCAGCTTTACGACAGGCTACGAGCAGTACTTC,CASSFTTGYEQYF
.,TRBV19,TRBJ1-1,.,TGTGCCAGTAGCCTTGCGGGCCAAGTTGAAGCTTTCTTT,CASSLAGQVEAFF
.,TRBV5-4,TRBJ1-1,.,TGTGCCAGCAGCCTCCGGAACACTGAAGCTTTCTTT,CASSLRNTEAFF
TRBD1,TRBV6-1,TRBJ1-5,.,TGTGCCAGCAGCCGGACAGGGGGGGTTAGCCAGCCCCAGCATTTT,CASSRTGGVSQPQHF
.,TRBV5-8,TRBJ1-5,.,TGTGCCAGCGGGGAACAGGGCTATAGCAATCAGCCCCAGCATTTT,CASGEQGYSNQPQHF
TRBD2,TRBV7-9,TRBJ2-5,.,TGTGCCAGCAGCATCCCAACGACTAGCGGGCAAGAGACCCAGTACTTC,CASSIPTTSGQETQYF
TRBD2,TRBV28,TRBJ2-1,.,TGTGCCAGCAATCGCGGGGGGCCTCAGCGCCACAAGCAGTTCTTC,CASNRGGPQRHKQFF
.,TRBV5-4,TRBJ2-5,.,TGTGCCAGCAGCTTCGGAGAGACCCAGTACTTC,CASSFGETQYF
.,TRBV28,TRBJ2-2,.,TGTGCCAGCAGTTTATTGCGGTCGAACACCGGGGAGCTGTTTTTT,CASSLLRSNTGELFF
.,TRBV4-1,TRBJ1-4,once,TGCGCCAGCAACCAAGGGACAGAAAAACTGTTTTTT,CASNQGTEKLFF
TRBD1,TRBV19,TRBJ1-2,.,TGTGCCAGTAGTACCAAACCGGGACAGTCCTATGGCTACACCTTC,CASSTKPGQSYGYTF
TRBD1,TRBV11-2,TRBJ1-5,.,TGTGCCAGCAGTAGTGACAGGGATCAGCCCCAGCATTTT,CASSSDRDQPQHF
.,TRBV5-6,TRBJ1-1,.,TGTGCCAGCAGCCCCCCCCAGGGAACTGAAGCTTTCTTT,CASSPPQGTEAFF
TRBD1,TRBV24-1,TRBJ2-1,once,TGTGCCACCAGTGATCCGGGACAGAGTCAGTTCTTC,CATSDPGQSQFF
.,TRBV5-8,TRBJ1-1,.,TGTGCCAGCAGCTACCAGACAGTCGTAAGCACTGAAGCTTTCTTT,CASSYQTVVSTEAFF
TRBD1,TRBV18,TRBJ2-3,.,TGTGCCAGCTCACCGGACAGGGATACGCAGTATTTT,CASSPDRDTQYF
.,TRBV5-1,TRBJ1-1,.,TGCGCCAGCAGCCTACAAGGCCCGCGGGGTGAAGCTTTCTTT,CASSLQGPRGEAFF
.,TRBV7-9,TRBJ1-4,.,TGTGCCAGCAGCTTACTCGGGGGTGGTGAAAAACTGTTTTTT,CASSLLGGGEKLFF
.,TRBV11-2,TRBJ2-7,.,TGTGCCAGCAGCCTTGGGCCGGGAGCCTACGAGCAGTACTTC,CASSLGPGAYEQYF
.,TRBV6-5,TRBJ1-2,.,TGTGCCAGCAGTTCCCCGGGAAGAAACTATGGCTACACCTTC,CASSSPGRNYGYTF
.,TRBV6-5,TRBJ2-1,.,TGTGCCAGCAGCCACTTGGGGCAGTACAATGAGCAGTTCTTC,CASSHLGQYNEQFF
.,TRBV7-8,TRBJ2-1,.,TGTGCCAGCAGCTTCAGGGGTTTGGAGCAGTTCTTC,CASSFRGLEQFF
TRBD1,TRBV29-1,TRBJ1-2,.,TGCAGCGTAGACAGGGGTTTCAATGGCTACACCTTC,CSVDRGFNGYTF
TRBD1,TRBV18,TRBJ1-5,.,TGTGCCAGCTCACCTGGACAGGTTAGCAATCAGCCCCAGCATTTT,CASSPGQVSNQPQHF
.,TRBV5-4,TRBJ2-1,.,TGTGCCAGCACAACCGGGGGACCCTCCTACAATGAGCAGTTCTTC,CASTTGGPSYNEQFF
.,TRBV5-1,TRBJ1-3,once,TGCGCCAGCAGCTCGTGGGACACTTCTTTTGGCAACACCATATATTTT,CASSSWDTSFGNTIYF
.,TRBV2,TRBJ2-3,.,TGTGCCAGCAGTCTGGGGGGGCAAAGCACAGATACGCAGTATTTT,CASSLGGQSTDTQYF
TRBD1,TRBV28,TRBJ2-7,once,TGTGCCAGCAGTTTAGAGAGGGACAGGGCCTTATACGAGCAGTACTTC,CASSLERDRALYEQYF
.,TRBV4-1,TRBJ2-5,once,TGCGCCAGCAGCTCGCAGACAGATCTCTGGGAAGAGACCCAGTACTTC,CASSSQTDLWEETQYF